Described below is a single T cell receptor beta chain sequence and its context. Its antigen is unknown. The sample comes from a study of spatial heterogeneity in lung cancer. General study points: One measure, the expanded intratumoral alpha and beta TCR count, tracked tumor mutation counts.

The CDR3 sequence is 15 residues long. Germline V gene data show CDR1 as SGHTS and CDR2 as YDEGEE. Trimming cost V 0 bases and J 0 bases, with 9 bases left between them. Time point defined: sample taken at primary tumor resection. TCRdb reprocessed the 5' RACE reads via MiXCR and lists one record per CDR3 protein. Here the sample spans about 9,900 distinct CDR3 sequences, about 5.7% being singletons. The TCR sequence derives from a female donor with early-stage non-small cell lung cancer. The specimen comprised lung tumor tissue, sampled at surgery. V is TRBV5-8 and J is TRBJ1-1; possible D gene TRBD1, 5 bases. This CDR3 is CASSLGGTLNTEAFF. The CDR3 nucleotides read TGTGCCAGCAGCTTGGGGGGGACGCTGAACACTGAAGCTTTCTTT.